The 7 T cell receptor beta chains listed next were all sequenced from one sample in a study of T cells in Graves' hyperthyroidism and ophthalmopathy. Researchers amplified the TCR beta CDR3 regions from RNA transcripts. TCR CDR3 underwent first-round RT-PCR with the HTBI primer set. TCRdb redid the calling of the multiplex PCR reads with MiXCR, one entry per CDR3 protein. Among 490,000 or so distinct CDR3 sequences listed, roughly 21% were seen once. Source material: blood. The receptors shown here come from a man between 35 and 55 years old with Graves' ophthalmopathy.

This clonotype appeared a few times. The chain carries TRBV6-5 and TRBJ1-2, with 7 bases fitting TRBD1. With 3 bases clipped from V and 6 bases from J, the junction kept 7 bases outside the gene matches. From germline, CDR1 is MNHEY and CDR2 SVGAGI. The CDR3 is 14 amino acids. The CDR3 nucleotides read TGTGCCAGCAGTTATGGGACAGTGACGAATGGCTACACCTTC. It specifies CASSYGTVTNGYTF.

This clonotype was seen at least ten times. V usage is TRBV28 and J usage is TRBJ2-7, with 9 bases matching TRBD2. CDR1 and CDR2 (germline): MDHEN, SYDVKM. The junction had 5 bases not matched to a gene; V was cut back by 2 bases and J by 0 bases. This CDR3 has 16 residues. The DNA of the CDR3 is TGTGCCAGCAGTTTAAACCTAGCGGGGATCTCCTACGAGCAGTACTTC. Its translation is CASSLNLAGISYEQYF.

In its sample, this clonotype was seen many times. The chain links TRBV20-1 to TRBJ2-5, with TRBD1 as a possible D gene (6 bases). This CDR3 is 14 amino acids long. The germline V gene has CDR1 DFQATT and CDR2 SNEGSKA (reference sequence). The V end lost 6 bases, the J end lost 5 bases, and 19 bases lay between the germline ends. CDR3 DNA sequence: TGCAGTGCGATTGCAGGGGTTGGCTTGGAGACCCAGTACTTC. Amino acids: CSAIAGVGLETQYF.

The chain uses TRBV30 and TRBJ1-5, with a possible D match to TRBD1 (5 bases). Germline values: CDR1 GTSNPN, CDR2 SVGIG (reference sequence). The CDR3 is 14 residues long. V was cut by 3 bases and J by 7 bases, with 16 bases left in between. This chain's CDR3 is CAWSGGGSGQPQHF. Written as DNA, the CDR3 is TGTGCCTGGAGCGGGGGGGGATCCGGGCAGCCCCAGCATTTT.

In its sample, this clonotype was seen a few times. The rearrangement joins TRBV19 to TRBJ2-4; D is possibly TRBD2 (6 bases). This CDR3 region has 18 residues. The V gene's germline CDR1 is LNHDA and CDR2 SQIVND (reference sequence). The germline V and J ends were trimmed by 4 bases and 0 bases, with 19 bases remaining between them. The CDR3 is CASSSHAGTSLAKNIQYF. In DNA form, the CDR3 reads TGTGCCAGTAGTAGTCACGCGGGGACCTCTTTAGCCAAAAACATTCAGTACTTC. Drawing the rest from reference TRBV19 and TRBJ2-4, the complete variable domain is DGGITQSPKYLFRKEGQNVTLSCEQNLNHDAMYWYRQDPGQGLRLIYYSQIVNDFQKGDIAEGYSVSREKKESFPLTVTSAQKNPTAFYLCASSSHAGTSLAKNIQYFGAGTRLSVL.

The chain joins TRBV4-2 to TRBJ2-3; D gene uncertain. V dropped 4 bases and J dropped 1 base, with 9 bases sitting between them. Germline V gene lookup returns CDR1 LGHNA and CDR2 YNFKEQ. CDR3 size: 14 residues. The CDR3 here is CASSRSIRTDTQYF. The CDR3, as DNA: TGTGCCAGCAGCCGATCGATCCGCACAGATACGCAGTATTTT.

This clonotype was seen more than once but under ten times. The genes are TRBV6-1 and TRBJ1-5, with D unresolved. V lost 7 bases, J lost 9 bases, and 16 bases lay in between. Germline loops: CDR1 MNHNS, CDR2 SASEGT. The CDR3 extends over 13 amino acids. The CDR3 spells CASIGVRRGPQHF. In DNA form, the CDR3 reads TGTGCCAGCATCGGAGTCCGGCGGGGGCCCCAGCATTTT.